These 25 T cell receptor beta chains were sequenced from one sample in a study of CD8+CD57+ T cells in acquired aplastic anemia. According to the study, genomic DNA was the template for TCR beta VDJ and CDR3 profiling. TCRdb independently ran MiXCR on the reads; one entry per CDR3 protein. Of roughly 200,000 distinct CDR3 sequences in the sample, about 60% were seen once. Patients picked for sequencing had shown CD8+CD57+ cell expansion detected by flow cytometry. Sequencing was performed on sorted CD4+, CD8+, or CD8+CD57+ T cells (not recorded which) from PBMCs. The receptors originated from a human donor with aplastic anemia.

This clonotype was seen only a few times. The chain recombines TRBV14 with TRBJ1-3; no clear D gene. This CDR3 has 15 residues. Germline V gives CDR1 SGHDN, CDR2 FVKESK. The V end lost 0 bases, the J end lost 1 base, and 7 bases lay between the germline ends. CDR3 nucleotides: TGTGCCAGCAGCCAAGATCTAATTTCTGGAAACACCATATATTTT. It specifies CASSQDLISGNTIYF.

The V and J genes are TRBV7-9 and TRBJ2-1, with a weak D call TRBD2 (7 bases). From germline, CDR1 is SEHNR and CDR2 FQNEAQ (reference sequence). With 1 base removed from V and 3 bases from J, the gap between germline ends came to 19 bases. CDR3 length equals 18 residues. The CDR3 DNA sequence: TGTGCCAGCAGCTTAGTCCAGGGGCAGCGGGGATACTACAATGAGCAGTTCTTC. This translates into CASSLVQGQRGYYNEQFF.

The J gene is TRBJ1-6, the V gene TRBV9; 7 bases fit TRBD1. The CDR3 sequence is 14 residues long. V lost 2 bases and J lost 7; bases outside the gene matches: 3. Germline V lookup: CDR1 SGDLS, CDR2 YYNGEE. The CDR3 protein is CASSVRGENSPLHF. The CDR3 DNA reads as TGTGCCAGCAGCGTCAGGGGGGAGAATTCACCCCTCCACTTT.

This rearrangement joins TRBV10-3 to TRBJ2-7; 8 bases agree with TRBD1. CDR1 is ENHRY and CDR2 is SYGVKD in the germline V gene. This CDR3 contains 15 residues. Germline trimming cut 6 bases from V and 6 bases from J; bases unmatched to any gene: 13. CDR3 sequence (DNA): TGTGCCATCAGCACTGTGGGACAGGTCAGGCGCGAGCAGTACTTC. Amino acid sequence: CAISTVGQVRREQYF.

V and J are TRBV19 and TRBJ1-5, with 8 nucleotides matching TRBD1. With 5 bases clipped from V and 5 bases from J, the junction kept 8 bases outside the gene matches. Per germline, CDR1 LNHDA and CDR2 SQIVND (reference sequence). CDR3 length equals 15 residues. The CDR3 here is CASSDPDRGYQPQHF. The CDR3 region has the DNA TGTGCCAGTAGTGACCCAGACAGGGGTTATCAGCCCCAGCATTTT. Together with reference TRBV19 and TRBJ1-5, the CDR3 gives the full variable domain: DGGITQSPKYLFRKEGQNVTLSCEQNLNHDAMYWYRQDPGQGLRLIYYSQIVNDFQKGDIAEGYSVSREKKESFPLTVTSAQKNPTAFYLCASSDPDRGYQPQHFGDGTRLSIL.

This chain links TRBV5-1 with TRBJ2-7; 11 positions match TRBD2. The CDR3 contains 17 residues. Trimming cost V 0 bases and J 2 bases; bases outside gene matches: 7. The V gene's germline CDR1 is SGHRS and CDR2 YFSETQ. The CDR3 loop reads CASSLGRLAGGPYEQYF. The DNA of the CDR3 is TGCGCCAGCAGCTTGGGCCGTCTAGCGGGGGGCCCCTACGAGCAGTACTTC.

A note on this clonotype: This CDR3 is missing its conserved last phenylalanine or tryptophan, likely due to a read error. This chain joins TRBV7-3 and TRBJ2-7; 10 bases match TRBD1. Germline lookup yields CDR1 SGHTA and CDR2 FQGTGA. The CDR3 covers 14 residues. Trimming cost V 8 bases and J 6 bases; bases outside gene matches: 10. Here the CDR3 reads CASRPGQGLSEQYL. CDR3 nucleotide sequence: TGTGCCAGCCGTCCGGGACAGGGGCTGAGCGAGCAGTACCTC.

In its sample, this clonotype ranks as medium-sized. V usage is TRBV7-3 and J usage is TRBJ2-1, with a weak D call TRBD2 (6 bases). Germline values: CDR1 SGHTA, CDR2 FQGTGA. V was cut by 4 bases and J by 8 bases, with 12 bases left in between. There are 13 residues in the CDR3. The CDR3 DNA reads TGTGCCAGCAGCTATCTGGGGGGTGATGAGCAGTTCTTC. It specifies CASSYLGGDEQFF.

This sequence joins TRBV15 and TRBJ2-4; maybe TRBD2 (7 bases). The CDR3 runs to 17 residues. Trimming shortened V by 0 bases and J by 8 bases, and 20 bases separated the two germline ends. Germline lookup yields CDR1 LNHNV and CDR2 YYDKDF (reference sequence). CDR3 sequence (DNA): TGTGCCACCAGCAGAGATTTCGGGGGGCTAATGGTTGACATTCAGTACTTC. This codes for CATSRDFGGLMVDIQYF.

The chain carries TRBV19 and TRBJ2-7; a weak D match, TRBD2 (6 bases). V was pared by 4 bases and J by 4 bases, with 14 bases between. The CDR3 spans 14 residues. Looked up from germline, CDR1 is LNHDA and CDR2 is SQIVND (reference sequence). The CDR3: CASSTGLHGYEQYF. The CDR3 nucleotides are TGTGCCAGTAGTACGGGACTCCACGGATACGAGCAGTACTTC.

The rearrangement links TRBV20-1 to TRBJ2-1, with 11 nucleotides matching TRBD2. This CDR3 region has 15 residues. Germline loops: CDR1 DFQATT, CDR2 SNEGSKA (reference sequence). The V and J ends lost 1 base and 7 bases, in that order; junction bases with no gene match: 6. CDR3 in DNA: TGCAGTGCTAGAGGTTTACTAGCGGGGGAGAATGAGCAGTTCTTC. It specifies CSARGLLAGENEQFF.

This clonotype was found a few times. The chain employs TRBV15 and TRBJ2-1; D might be TRBD2 (6 bases). The germline gives CDR1 LNHNV, CDR2 YYDKDF (reference sequence). Trimming cost V 4 bases and J 5 bases, with 12 bases left between them. CDR3 size: 14 residues. CDR3 nucleotides: TGTGCCACCAGCAACAGACTAGGCAACAATGAGCAGTTCTTC. Encoded protein: CATSNRLGNNEQFF.

The V and J genes are TRBV10-3 and TRBJ2-7; 13 bases are a match to TRBD2. Germline CDR1 reads ENHRY; CDR2 reads SYGVKD. Germline trimming cut 3 bases from V and 2 bases from J; bases unmatched to any gene: 4. The CDR3 totals 16 residues. This CDR3 reads CAISDRGTSGAYEQYF. CDR3 bases: TGTGCCATCAGTGACAGAGGGACTAGCGGGGCCTACGAGCAGTACTTC.

The gene calls are TRBV2 and TRBJ1-2, with no clear D. Germline V gene lookup returns CDR1 SNHLY and CDR2 FYNNEI. Trimming shortened V by 1 base and J by 4 bases, and 10 bases separated the two germline ends. This CDR3 has 14 residues. The CDR3 DNA follows: TGTGCCAGCAGTGAAGTCCAGGACGGCTATGGCTACACCTTC. It codes for CASSEVQDGYGYTF.

The chain links TRBV2 to TRBJ1-2, with D possibly matching TRBD1 (5 bases). V was cut by 8 bases and J by 0 bases, with 10 bases left in between. The CDR3 covers 13 residues. CDR1 and CDR2 from the germline V gene are SNHLY and FYNNEI. The CDR3 is CASDSTANYGYTF. CDR3 DNA: TGTGCCAGCGACAGTACAGCTAACTATGGCTACACCTTC.

This chain joins TRBV2 and TRBJ2-2; no definite D call. The ends were cut back, 7 bases at V and 0 bases at J, with 9 bases in the middle. Germline values: CDR1 SNHLY, CDR2 FYNNEI. CDR3 length equals 14 residues. CDR3 DNA: TGTGCCAGCAAAGATAGGGCGAACACCGGGGAGCTGTTTTTT. Protein product: CASKDRANTGELFF.

This clonotype came up many times. The chain recombines TRBV12-5 with TRBJ1-1; no firm D call. Between the trimmed V and J ends, which lost 2 bases and 7 bases, there was a span of 14 bases. There are 14 residues in the CDR3. Germline V CDR1 and CDR2: LGHNT, FRNRAP. CDR3 in amino acids: CASGLFGAEGEAFF. CDR3 in DNA: TGTGCTAGTGGTTTGTTCGGAGCGGAGGGTGAAGCTTTCTTT.

This clonotype was seen a few times. The chain couples TRBV6-6 to TRBJ2-7; D uncertain. The CDR3 loop spans 12 amino acids. Germline V gene sequence: CDR1 MNHNY, CDR2 SVGAGI (reference sequence). The ends were cut back, 7 bases at V and 2 bases at J, with 9 bases in the middle. CDR3 protein: CASTDRAYEQYF. The CDR3 DNA follows: TGTGCCAGCACGGATAGGGCCTACGAGCAGTACTTC.

The V call is TRBV19, the J call TRBJ1-2; D is undetermined. The CDR3 totals 13 residues. Germline values: CDR1 LNHDA, CDR2 SQIVND (reference sequence). V gave up 3 bases and J gave up 2 bases, with 7 bases separating them. The CDR3 region has the DNA TGTGCCAGTAGTATCGACGGAAACTATGGCTACACCTTC. Protein sequence: CASSIDGNYGYTF.

The genes are TRBV2 and TRBJ2-1, with D hard to call. Trimming took off 1 base at V and 1 base at J, with 8 bases between the two ends. The germline gives CDR1 SNHLY, CDR2 FYNNEI. The CDR3 totals 15 residues. CDR3 DNA: TGTGCCAGCAGTGAAGGGCGGCGATCCTACAATGAGCAGTTCTTC. This encodes CASSEGRRSYNEQFF.

The J gene is TRBJ1-2, the V gene TRBV4-3; D perhaps matches TRBD1 (5 bases). The CDR3 is 16 amino acids. Looked up from germline, CDR1 is LGHNA and CDR2 is YSLEER. The germline V and J ends were trimmed by 1 base and 2 bases, with 14 bases remaining between them. The CDR3 loop reads CASSQGQGYGNYGYTF. The CDR3, as DNA: TGCGCCAGCAGCCAAGGGCAGGGATACGGAAACTATGGCTACACCTTC.

This clonotype has only a few counts. The chain carries TRBV6-6 and TRBJ1-1; D unclear. This CDR3 contains 12 residues. V was trimmed by 6 bases and J by 0 bases, leaving 5 bases between them. Germline-derived CDR1 and CDR2 are MNHNY and SVGAGI (reference sequence). The CDR3 coding sequence is TGTGCCAGCAGAAGGTTGAACACTGAAGCTTTCTTT. This sequence encodes CASRRLNTEAFF.

The rearrangement uses TRBV5-1 and TRBJ1-3; unclear D gene. CDR1 SGHRS and CDR2 YFSETQ come from the germline V gene. Deletions cut 5 bases from V and 0 bases from J, with 3 bases between. The CDR3 runs to 12 residues. The CDR3 nucleotides are TGCGCCAGCAGGACCTCTGGAAACACCATATATTTT. Translated: CASRTSGNTIYF.

The sample holds one count of this clonotype. The gene calls are TRBV7-9 and TRBJ1-1; maybe TRBD1 (5 bases). With 7 bases removed from V and 10 bases from J, the gap between germline ends came to 16 bases. The CDR3 has 12 amino acids. Germline V gene lookup returns CDR1 SEHNR and CDR2 FQNEAQ (reference sequence). CDR3 nucleotides: TGTGCCAGCAACGGGGACGCCCTGCGAGCTTTCTTT. Encoded protein: CASNGDALRAFF. The whole variable domain, remainder taken from reference TRBV7-9 and TRBJ1-1, is DTGVSQNPRHKITKRGQNVTFRCDPISEHNRLYWYRQTLGQGPEFLTYFQNEAQLEKSRLLSDRFSAERPKGSFSTLEIQRTEQGDSAMYLCASNGDALRAFFGQGTRLTVV.

The V and J genes are TRBV7-8 and TRBJ2-1, with a weak D call TRBD1 (6 bases). V shed 4 bases and J shed 3 bases, with 16 bases lying between them. The CDR3 is made up of 16 amino acids. Germline CDR1 SGHVS, CDR2 FQNEAQ. This CDR3 reads CASSSVGTLFYNEQFF. For the CDR3, the DNA is TGTGCCAGCAGCTCCGTAGGGACACTTTTCTACAATGAGCAGTTCTTC.